This T cell receptor (beta chain) was observed in a study of human T cells and chemical hapten exposure. Whole-study findings and limits: DPC sensitization did not alter TCRs above 1 in 1000 frequency.

As for this clonotype: Its antigen is undetermined.

Noted time point: pre-sensitization, week 0. The treatment denotes: therapeutic diphenylcyclopropenone sensitization with weekly scalp DPC. TCRdb analysed the RACE reads with MiXCR anew, one entry per CDR3 protein. The data show more than 250,000 distinct CDR3 sequences, with about 8.1% seen just once and over 2% held by the top ten. The source was whole blood, collected in connection with sensitization to the hapten diphenylcyclopropenone (DPC). This receptor was obtained from a woman aged 40 to 55 with alopecia areata. Some clones in this sample may be carry-over from other donors' samples.

CDR3 sequence: CSARRQLLYSNQPQHF. Here the CDR3 DNA reads TGCAGTGCTAGGCGACAGCTGTTATATAGCAATCAGCCCCAGCATTTT. The V call is TRBV20-1, the J call TRBJ1-5; TRBD1 might be the D (5 bases). V lost 3 bases, J lost 0 bases, and 15 bases lay in between. This CDR3 region has 16 residues. CDR1 and CDR2 (germline): DFQATT, SNEGSKA (reference sequence).